This TCR beta chain was identified in a study of PD-1 blockade in classical Hodgkin lymphoma. Findings of the study overall: Newly diagnosed and completely responding patients shared comparable baseline diversity. Before treatment, TCR diversity in newly diagnosed patients was reportedly lower than in healthy donors.

Produced via immunoSEQ multiplex PCR; TCRdb's table is partial and in-frame only. The sample includes tens of thousands of clones, more than 80% seen only once; the top ten take roughly 0.23%. The CDR3 covers 15 residues. Trimming removed 4 bases from V and 1 base from J, with 14 bases in between. Per germline, CDR1 SGDLS and CDR2 YYNGEE. A remark on this clone: Its antigen is as yet unknown.

There was relapse after autologous stem cell transplantation in every patient, and there was variation in brentuximab vedotin exposure. Thawed PBMCs yielded CD4+ T cells through magnetic negative selection. This TCR was recovered from a human donor with classical Hodgkin lymphoma. The chain uses TRBV9 and TRBJ1-1; maybe TRBD1 (5 bases). The sample in question was CD4+ T cells from blood, obtained at baseline. CDR3 bases: TGTGCCAGCAGCCCAAGCGGGGGGAGGAACACTGAAGCTTTCTTT. Its protein is CASSPSGGRNTEAFF.